This entry concerns a single T cell receptor (beta chain). Its antigen has not been determined. Per-nucleotide qualities are absent, and no much larger clonotype sits a single base away. Using the deep immunoSEQ assay, TCR CDR3 regions were amplified from genomic DNA by multiplex PCR. Extracted genomic DNA from each cell subset was distributed evenly across all wells of several immunoSEQ 96-well plates, and each plate was treated as a replicate. For unsorted PBMC, each replicate PCR was loaded with roughly 330 ng genomic DNA, equivalent to about 33,000 T cell genomes. Ten immunoSEQ deep assay plates were used to sequence unsorted PBMC genomic DNA. The purified libraries were quantified using a Qubit 3.0 fluorometer, sized with a Bioanalyzer 2100, and then quantified again using the KAPA Library Quantification kit. Every immunoSEQ 96-well plate was sequenced on a dedicated single-read 150-cycle Illumina NextSeq 550 flow cell. The authors processed their data as follows. Because the immunoSEQ output included only junctional sequences and no quality scores, the filtering could not be the same as the filtering used for full-length reads. To assign V/J genes and CDR3, sequences were annotated against IMGT germline references using PyIR, a Python wrapper for IgBLAST v1.9. Any read was removed if the V/J assignment was weak (E-value above 1e-6), the CDR3 was missing, or the read contained stop codons, out-of-frame junctions, or ambiguous translated residues. V3J clonotypes were defined by identical inferred V gene, J gene, and CDR3 amino acid sequence. To compute the percentage overlap between repertoires, the number of shared unique clonotypes was divided by the size of the smaller repertoire. Repertoire richness was assessed with RTK rarefaction, the Chao1 estimator, and Recon v2.1 estimates of unobserved clonotypes. TCRdb re-hosts the immuneACCESS table, in-frame sequences only. Its copies lack some clones; in the studies checked, an unresolved V gene accounts for under half of them, and the cause for the rest is not known. D and trimming were read from the DNA, whereas the V and J calls and clone size are those reported in that table. Across this sample there are 400,000 to 600,000 clones, with about four fifths seen only once. The leading ten clones occupy under 15% of the sample.

This sample is drawn from a study of shared clonotypes between healthy human individuals (dated by TCRdb to 2020 to 2022). General notes on the study: A couple of women and a few men aged 18 to 49 years were included in the cohort. The study deeply sequenced blood TCR repertoires of roughly five healthy adults to estimate repertoire size and the extent of clonotype sharing between individuals. To increase sequencing depth and limit assay-specific biases, different laboratories used diverse techniques to prepare libraries and sequence TCR repertoires. Between about 0.8 and 9.5 billion PBMCs per donor were obtained by leukapheresis. Findings and caveats that apply to the study as a whole: Sampling was restricted to blood, and TCR repertoires in tissues likely differ from the TCR repertoires found in blood. Because the study included a small number of donors, the genetic and exposure-history diversity represented was limited. Pairwise subsampling led to the expectation that sequencing depth would affect the degree of clonotype sharing among donors.

The donors were healthy, HIV-negative adults who had no recently reported acute infections or vaccinations. All donors were Caucasian adults living in Nashville, Tennessee, USA. For unsorted samples, roughly 91 million PBMCs were counted, and genomic DNA was extracted using the QIAamp DNA Blood Mini kit. Blood was obtained by leukapheresis, after which PBMCs were separated by Ficoll-Histopaque density gradient centrifugation and cryopreserved in liquid nitrogen vapor phase. V is shortened by 8 bases, J by 5 bases, and the region joining them spans 22 bases. Including cysteine and phenylalanine, the CDR3 has 15 amino acids. Solely the CDR3 DNA is kept, with 45 bases framed from the first base. CDR1 is given as MDHEN and CDR2 as SYDVKM, both from the germline V gene.

The sequence came from a woman in her thirties or forties in good health. Some clones in this sample may be carry-over from other donors' samples. Rearrangement joined TRBV28 to TRBJ2-7; the D gene is possibly TRBD1 or TRBD2, with 5 bases matching each. Sequencing was carried out using PBMCs. The CDR3 reads CASLERQSLGDEQYF. The sequence in DNA is TGTGCCAGCCTGGAAAGACAGTCCCTCGGGGACGAGCAGTACTTC.